This T cell receptor beta chain was observed in a study of response to subunit inactivated influenza vaccine. Study-wide points: The authors put forward the suggestion that each seasonal influenza vaccination may bring in only a limited number of new T cells.

The germline V gene encodes CDR1 SEHNR and CDR2 FQNEAQ (reference sequence). The CDR3 contains 13 residues. Using its own MiXCR run on the RT-PCR reads, TCRdb lists one record per CDR3 protein. Among 170,000 or so distinct CDR3 sequences, around 11% were seen once, and the ten largest hold around 33%. This clonotype occurred a few times. Its cognate antigen is unknown. An end of the junction differs from the germline gene, which may be a read error. The input for sequencing was CD8+ T cells sorted from PBMCs, taken 23 to 25 months after vaccination. The chain employs TRBV7-9 and TRBJ2-3; 9 bases line up with TRBD2. This TCR was sampled from a man aged 45-69 years who received an inactivated influenza vaccine. The CDR3 sequence: CASSLAGNRTQYF. DNA of the CDR3: TGTGCCAGCAGCCTAGCGGGAAATAGGACGCAGTATTTT.